This T cell receptor (beta chain) was sequenced in a study of T cells in Graves' hyperthyroidism and ophthalmopathy. This clonotype was counted at least ten times. Template material for amplifying TCR beta CDR3 regions consisted of RNA transcripts. Researchers ran a first-round RT-PCR on the TCR CDR3 using the HTBI primer set. MiXCR was run by TCRdb on the multiplex PCR reads, yielding one entry per CDR3 protein. The repertoire includes about 320,000 distinct CDR3 sequences, about 15% of them detected once, and roughly 31% sits in the top ten. Hyperthyroidism in the patients, aged 18 to 65, was newly diagnosed and under 2 months in duration. Diagnostic decisions used clinical symptoms, serum thyroxine and TRAb, thyroid ultrasound and orbital computed tomography. Using more than 7.5 ml of fresh peripheral blood, PBMCs were prepared. The CDR3 spans 15 residues. Per the germline V gene, CDR1 is SGHAT and CDR2 is FQNNGV. V trimming: 3 bases; J trimming: 2 bases; junction bases outside the gene matches: 3.

The receptor was derived from a man between 25 and 39 years old with Graves' hyperthyroidism. The sample taken for sequencing was blood. This chain uses TRBV11-2 with TRBJ2-7; TRBD1 agrees at 11 bases. The CDR3 region has the DNA TGTGCCAGCAGCTTCGGACAGGGGGCTACCTACGAGCAGTACTTC. It codes for CASSFGQGATYEQYF.